The 21 T cell receptor beta chains listed next were all sequenced from one sample in a study of cytomegalovirus exposure and HLA in healthy donors. Use of 60 Vbeta and 13 Jbeta primers characterized the PCR. TCRdb's copy holds only in-frame clones and misses some; the assay was immunoSEQ multiplex PCR. The top ten clones hold roughly 2% of a sample with approximately 170,000 clones, roughly 80% of them seen once. Sample: PBMCs. These receptors all stem from a human donor in good health.

The V call is TRBV14, the J call TRBJ2-7; TRBD1 aligns across 11 bases. The trim removed 0 bases at V and 2 bases at J, leaving 3 bases unmatched. From germline, CDR1 is SGHDN and CDR2 FVKESK. CDR3 size: 16 residues. CDR3 DNA: TGTGCCAGCAGCCAAGAGGGGGACAGGGGGACCTACGAGCAGTACTTC. Its protein is CASSQEGDRGTYEQYF.

The chain recombines TRBV4-3 with TRBJ2-7, with D possibly TRBD2 on 6 matching bases. The CDR3 runs to 14 residues. CDR1 is LGHNA and CDR2 is YSLEER in the germline V gene. The V and J ends lost 1 base and 7 bases respectively, with 14 bases between them. In DNA, the CDR3 is TGCGCCAGCAGCCAAGCGGCGGGGCCGGGAGAGCAGTACTTC. It codes for CASSQAAGPGEQYF.

The chain combines TRBV27 with TRBJ1-4; TRBD1 matches 7 bases. This CDR3 has 15 residues. Unmatched junction bases numbered 4, after V lost 5 bases and J lost 1 base. Per germline, CDR1 MNHEY and CDR2 SMNVEV (reference sequence). CDR3: CASSPTGKTNEKLFF. The CDR3 nucleotides are TGTGCCAGCAGTCCGACAGGGAAAACTAATGAAAAACTGTTTTTT.

This chain connects TRBV19 to TRBJ1-3, with unresolved D. There are 18 residues in the CDR3. The V end was cut by 2 bases, the J end by 0 bases, with 17 bases between. The germline gives CDR1 LNHDA, CDR2 SQIVND (reference sequence). The CDR3 sequence: CASSIIPGIGNSGNTIYF. For the CDR3, the DNA is TGTGCCAGTAGTATAATCCCAGGAATCGGTAACTCTGGAAACACCATATATTTT.

The J gene is TRBJ2-7, the V gene TRBV4-3; 7 nucleotides line up with TRBD2. The CDR3 has 14 amino acids. Germline V CDR1 and CDR2: LGHNA, YSLEER. V shed 4 bases, J shed 1 base, and the junction held 4 bases outside the gene matches. CDR3 loop: CASSRLAASYEQYF. CDR3 nucleotide sequence: TGCGCCAGCAGCCGACTAGCAGCTTCCTACGAGCAGTACTTC.

The rearrangement uses TRBV6-6 and TRBJ2-5; TRBD1 is a possible D gene (6 bases). V dropped 0 bases and J dropped 3 bases, with 8 bases sitting between them. The V gene's germline CDR1 is MNHNY and CDR2 SVGAGI (reference sequence). The CDR3 covers 14 residues. The CDR3 here is CASSYSTGEETQYF. CDR3 DNA sequence: TGTGCCAGCAGTTACTCGACAGGAGAAGAGACCCAGTACTTC.

The chain recombines TRBV6-1 with TRBJ1-6; no reliable D call. With 4 bases removed from V and 0 bases from J, the gap between germline ends came to 7 bases. The CDR3 loop spans 15 amino acids. Per germline, CDR1 MNHNS and CDR2 SASEGT. The CDR3 nucleotides are TGTGCCAGCAGTGGGTATAGCTCCTATAATTCACCCCTCCACTTT. It codes for CASSGYSSYNSPLHF.

V and J are TRBV7-9 and TRBJ2-3, with a weak D call TRBD2 (7 bases). This CDR3 contains 16 residues. Trimming stripped 3 bases from V and 2 bases from J, with 15 bases between. Germline V lookup: CDR1 SEHNR, CDR2 FQNEAQ (reference sequence). CDR3 region: CASSLGASGSTDTQYF. The DNA for the CDR3 is TGTGCCAGCAGCTTGGGGGCTAGCGGCTCCACAGATACGCAGTATTTT.

This chain uses TRBV4-3 with TRBJ2-1; 10 bases are a match to TRBD2. Germline CDR1 LGHNA, CDR2 YSLEER. The CDR3 sequence is 16 residues long. Unmatched junction bases numbered 7, after V lost 1 base and J lost 7 bases. The CDR3 bases are TGCGCCAGCAGCCAAGCAGCGGGGGGGGCCAGAAATGAGCAGTTCTTC. Translating gives CASSQAAGGARNEQFF.

The chain couples TRBV6-1 to TRBJ1-2, with 9 bases aligning to TRBD1. CDR3 length: 15 amino acids. V lost 3 bases to trimming and J lost 2 bases; unmatched junction nucleotides: 4. Looked up from germline, CDR1 is MNHNS and CDR2 is SASEGT. This chain's CDR3 is CASSDRDRGNYGYTF. DNA for the CDR3: TGTGCCAGCAGTGACAGAGACAGGGGGAACTATGGCTACACCTTC.

V usage is TRBV29-1 and J usage is TRBJ2-1, with a possible D match to TRBD1 (6 bases). The V and J ends lost 4 bases and 4 bases respectively, with 14 bases between them. CDR1 and CDR2 (germline): SQVTM, ANQGSEA. The CDR3 totals 14 residues. The CDR3 here is CSVAERGGYNEQFF. The CDR3 DNA reads TGCAGCGTTGCCGAGAGAGGGGGTTACAATGAGCAGTTCTTC.

V and J are TRBV4-3 and TRBJ1-1, with D unclear. Germline loops: CDR1 LGHNA, CDR2 YSLEER. V was clipped by 1 base and J by 5 bases, with 17 bases between them. The CDR3 contains 16 residues. The CDR3 DNA reads as TGCGCCAGCAGCCAAGTATTGCAGGTCCGGGGAACTGAAGCTTTCTTT. This encodes CASSQVLQVRGTEAFF.

This rearrangement joins TRBV19 to TRBJ2-5; a weak D match, TRBD1 (6 bases). CDR1 is LNHDA, CDR2 SQIVND, per germline (reference sequence). This CDR3 is 15 amino acids long. Trimming took off 6 bases at V and 0 bases at J, with 14 bases between the two ends. The CDR3: CASSQDRPHQETQYF. Here the CDR3 DNA reads TGTGCCAGTAGCCAGGACAGACCTCACCAAGAGACCCAGTACTTC.

In its sample, this clone was seen a few times. CDR3 sequence: CASGLVGGVTEAFF. The CDR3 DNA sequence: TGTGCTAGTGGTTTGGTAGGGGGGGTCACTGAAGCTTTCTTT. This chain uses TRBV12-5 with TRBJ1-1; D might be TRBD1 (6 bases). CDR1 and CDR2 (germline): LGHNT, FRNRAP. The CDR3 length is 14 residues. V lost 0 bases and J lost 4, with 9 bases in between. Full variable domain (missing parts from reference TRBV12-5 and TRBJ1-1): DARVTQTPRHKVTEMGQEVTMRCQPILGHNTVFWYRQTMMQGLELLAYFRNRAPLDDSGMPKDRFSAEMPDATLATLKIQPSEPRDSAVYFCASGLVGGVTEAFFGQGTRLTVV.

V usage is TRBV10-1 and J usage is TRBJ2-1; 10 positions match TRBD2. In germline, CDR1 is WNHNN, CDR2 SYGVQD (reference sequence). V shed 3 bases, J shed 6 bases, and the junction held 5 bases outside the gene matches. This CDR3 comprises 15 residues. CDR3: CASSDQRGGLNEQFF. CDR3 coding DNA: TGCGCCAGCAGTGACCAGCGGGGGGGCCTCAATGAGCAGTTCTTC.

The gene calls are TRBV25-1 and TRBJ2-7, with 10 positions matching TRBD1. The ends lost 6 bases at V and 0 bases at J; junction bases unmatched: 2. CDR3 length equals 14 residues. The germline V gene has CDR1 MGHDK and CDR2 SYGVNS. CDR3 protein: CASRRTGGSYEQYF. The DNA for the CDR3 is TGTGCCAGCAGGAGGACAGGGGGCTCCTACGAGCAGTACTTC.

A few counts support this clone. This chain connects TRBV29-1 to TRBJ2-1, with TRBD1 identical over 9 bases. The CDR3 consists of 16 residues. Germline CDR1 SQVTM, CDR2 ANQGSEA. J gave up 6 bases and V 1 base, and 10 bases lay outside the gene matches. CDR3 coding DNA: TGCAGCGTTGAAGGACAGGGGGGGTTCTTCGGCAATGAGCAGTTCTTC. Its translation: CSVEGQGGFFGNEQFF.

The chain recombines TRBV9 with TRBJ2-2; D is unresolved. CDR1 is SGDLS and CDR2 is YYNGEE in the germline V gene. This CDR3 is 16 amino acids long. The V end lost 0 bases, the J end lost 1 base, and 10 bases lay between the germline ends. The CDR3 protein is CASSVGAGLNTGELFF. CDR3 bases: TGTGCCAGCAGCGTAGGGGCAGGCCTGAACACCGGGGAGCTGTTTTTT.

The chain has TRBV5-4 and TRBJ2-2; TRBD2 aligns across 10 bases. From germline, CDR1 is SGHNT and CDR2 YYREEE (reference sequence). The CDR3 sequence is 17 residues long. The V segment lost 3 bases and the J segment 1 base; nucleotides outside the gene matches: 6. The CDR3 spells CASSSPLAGMNTGELFF. Written as DNA, the CDR3 is TGTGCCAGCAGCTCTCCACTAGCGGGGATGAACACCGGGGAGCTGTTTTTT.

The chain couples TRBV7-8 to TRBJ2-7; D may be TRBD2 (6 bases). There are 14 residues in the CDR3. With 1 base removed from V and 3 bases from J, the gap between germline ends came to 10 bases. CDR1 and CDR2 from the germline V gene are SGHVS and FQNEAQ. The CDR3 reads CASSLGQGGYEQYF. DNA of the CDR3: TGTGCCAGCAGCTTAGGGCAGGGAGGCTACGAGCAGTACTTC.

The chain has TRBV7-9 and TRBJ1-2; 8 bases are shared with TRBD1. This CDR3 region has 12 residues. The germline V gene encodes CDR1 SEHNR and CDR2 FQNEAQ (reference sequence). Trimming at V came to 5 bases and at J to 8 bases, leaving 4 bases not matched to a gene. CDR3 sequence: CASSGRQGGYTF. DNA for the CDR3: TGTGCCAGCAGCGGGAGACAGGGGGGCTACACCTTC.